Described below is a single T cell receptor (beta chain) sequence and its context. Its target is unknown. Sequenced with the Oncomine TCR Beta short-read assay was DNA taken from cultured CD4+ T cells. TCRdb re-derived calls from the PCR reads in MiXCR, one entry per CDR3 protein. The sample lists 5,500 to 8,000 distinct CDR3 sequences; about two thirds were seen once. This record comes from a study of vaccination and CD4 T cells after COVID-19. The CDR3 runs to 16 residues. Germline loops: CDR1 DFQATT, CDR2 SNEGSKA (reference sequence). The J segment lost 6 bases and the V segment lost 1 base, leaving 9 bases of the junction unmatched. Findings and caveats of the study: With convalescent patients, a median about 90% of reactive clones emerged solely after vaccination.

Noted treatment: roughly 10-day PBMC culture with coronavirus spike peptide pools or control peptides (ViraFEST assay). This sequence originates from a human donor who had recovered from COVID-19. V usage is TRBV20-1 and J usage is TRBJ1-2, with 12 nucleotides matching TRBD1. Sequences were obtained from CD4+ T cells from blood, cultured in vitro. CDR3 sequence: CSARASPGQGADGYTF. CDR3 nucleotide sequence: TGCAGTGCTAGAGCCTCGCCGGGACAGGGGGCAGATGGCTACACCTTC.